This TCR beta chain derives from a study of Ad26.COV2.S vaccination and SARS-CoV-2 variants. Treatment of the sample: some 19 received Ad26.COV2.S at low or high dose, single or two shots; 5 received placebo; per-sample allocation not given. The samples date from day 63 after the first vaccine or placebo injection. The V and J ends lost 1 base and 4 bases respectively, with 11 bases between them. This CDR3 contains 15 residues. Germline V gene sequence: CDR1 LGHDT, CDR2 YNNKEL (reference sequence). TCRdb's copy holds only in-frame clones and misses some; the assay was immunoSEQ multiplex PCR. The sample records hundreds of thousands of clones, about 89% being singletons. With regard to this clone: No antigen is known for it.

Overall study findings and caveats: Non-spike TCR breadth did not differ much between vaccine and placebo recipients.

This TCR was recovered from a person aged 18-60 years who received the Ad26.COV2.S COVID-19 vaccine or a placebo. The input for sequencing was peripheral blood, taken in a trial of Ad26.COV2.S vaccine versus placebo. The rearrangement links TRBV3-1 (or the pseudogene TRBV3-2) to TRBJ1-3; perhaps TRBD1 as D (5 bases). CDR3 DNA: TGTGCCAGCAGCCAAGGGCGGGGGACGGGAAACACCATATATTTT. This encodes CASSQGRGTGNTIYF.